What follows describes a single T cell receptor (beta chain). Its target is unknown. The sample belongs to a study of cytomegalovirus exposure and HLA in healthy donors. Broader study findings: In a later analysis, TCR beta V- and J-gene trimming was associated with a missense DCLRE1C variant.

Primers for the PCR totalled 60 Vbeta and 13 Jbeta. Data came from immunoSEQ multiplex PCR; TCRdb stores just in-frame clones and leaves some out. Of about 150,000 clones in the sample, less than 80% were seen once. CDR1 is GTSNPN, CDR2 SVGIG, per germline (reference sequence). CDR3 length: 15 residues. With 3 bases removed from V and 2 bases from J, the gap between germline ends came to 14 bases. The V gene is TRBV30, the J gene TRBJ1-5, with TRBD1 as a possible D gene (5 bases). Sequencing was carried out using PBMCs. This sequence originates from a man aged 30 to 39 in good health and CMV-seronegative. CDR3 nucleotide sequence: TGTGCCTGGAGCTTGGGCAGGGAGGGCAATCAGCCCCAGCATTTT. It encodes CAWSLGREGNQPQHF.